The clone carrying this TCR beta chain was observed many times. The target antigen is unknown. To make TCR beta libraries, researchers used iRepertoire HTBI primers and Arm-PCR of CDR3 regions. As processed by the authors: Overall, samples carried roughly 60 TRBV and around 13 TRBJ segments. TCRdb re-called the multiplex PCR reads with MiXCR, one entry per CDR3 protein. The V and J calls, along with clone size, are taken from TCRdb and not from the paper's own processing. The sample shows 300,000 to 400,000 distinct CDR3 sequences, roughly 21% of them seen only once. These data originate in a study of regulatory T cells in long-lasting Graves disease. On the study more broadly: The term persistent Graves' disease signified upward of 5 years on antithyroid drugs with positive TSH receptor antibodies. Findings and caveats of the study: Persistent patients shared more public clonotypes (about 3,000) than newly diagnosed patients (about 1,000).

Time point indicated: persistent/refractory GD, antithyroid drugs over 5 years with positive TRAb. The TCR library was made from RNA that had been extracted from PBMCs in TRIzol. It was by American Thyroid Association guidelines that Graves' disease was diagnosed. This specimen was peripheral blood mononuclear cells (PBMCs), taken when the disease was refractory, from a patient treated with antithyroid drugs. The sequence was collected from a female donor with Graves disease.

In nucleotides, the CDR3 is TGTGCCAGCAGTTTAATCCGGGGCACTGAAGCTTTCTTT. This gives the protein CASSLIRGTEAFF. The J gene is TRBJ1-1, the V gene TRBV27; D remains unclear. The CDR3 sequence is 13 residues long. Germline V CDR1 and CDR2: MNHEY, SMNVEV (reference sequence). Trimming removed 2 bases from V and 4 bases from J, with 8 bases in between.